The sequence of this T cell receptor (beta chain) was determined in a study of shared clonotypes between healthy human individuals (dated by TCRdb to about 2020). About the investigation overall: Three men and a couple of women, aged 18 to 49 years, made up the cohort. For each donor, CD4 naive and CD4 memory were each run on three plates, CD8 naive on two plates, and CD8 memory on one plate. To estimate repertoire size and how much clonotype sharing occurs between individuals, the study deeply sequenced the blood TCR repertoires of several healthy adults. To increase sequencing depth and limit assay-specific biases, different laboratories used diverse techniques to prepare libraries and sequence TCR repertoires. Each donor's leukapheresis produced roughly between roughly 0.85 and 10 billion PBMCs. The full study reports these points: Rarefaction of sorted-subset datasets indicated incomplete sequencing despite the large sequencing depth. Because the study included a small number of donors, the genetic and exposure-history diversity represented was limited. Estimated clonotype richness was generally larger for naive than for memory subsets. Pairwise subsampling led to the expectation that sequencing depth would affect the degree of clonotype sharing among donors. Sampling was restricted to blood, and TCR repertoires in tissue are likely to differ from TCR repertoires in blood. Across a handful of donors, about 4.5% of naive CD4, more than 3% of naive CD8, 2.3% of memory CD4, and roughly 0.4% of memory CD8 clonotypes were shared. Compared with non-shared clonotypes, clonotypes shared by all four sorted-subset donors had higher generation probabilities.

Using the deep immunoSEQ assay, TCR CDR3 regions were amplified from genomic DNA by multiplex PCR. Genomic DNA extracted from each cell subset was distributed evenly over all wells of several immunoSEQ 96-well plates, and each plate served as one replicate. For sorted subsets, 200 to 250 ng of genomic DNA, equivalent to around 30,000 T cell genomes, went into each replicate PCR. Purified libraries were measured with a Qubit 3.0 fluorometer, size-checked on a Bioanalyzer 2100, and measured again with the KAPA Library Quantification kit. Each immunoSEQ 96-well plate was sequenced on its own single-read 150-cycle Illumina NextSeq 550 flow cell. On the authors' methods: Because the immunoSEQ output included only junctional sequences and no quality scores, the filtering could not be the same as the filtering used for full-length reads. Sequences were annotated with PyIR, a Python wrapper for IgBLAST v1.9, using IMGT germline references to assign V/J genes and CDR3. Reads were filtered out if the reads had weak V/J assignments (E-value above 1e-6), no CDR3, stop codons, out-of-frame junctions, or ambiguous translated residues. V3J clonotypes were defined as sequences sharing an identical inferred V gene, J gene, and CDR3 amino acid sequence. Percentage overlap between repertoires was calculated by dividing the number of shared unique clonotypes by the size of the smaller repertoire. Repertoire richness was assessed with RTK rarefaction, the Chao1 estimator, and Recon v2.1 estimates of unobserved clonotypes. Generation probabilities were computed with OLGA for all TCRbeta clonotypes obtained by the gDNA method from a handful of donors. Not all clones reach the TCRdb copy of this immuneACCESS table, which keeps in-frame sequences only. Checked studies attribute under half of the gap to unresolved V genes and leave the rest unexplained. V and J calls and clone size come straight from that table; D and trimming were deduced from the DNA. This sample has hundreds of thousands of clones in its table, and 73% of those were observed once. The ten largest clones add up to around 1.8% of the sample.

The CDR3, from cysteine to phenylalanine, totals 13 residues. Only the CDR3 region is kept as DNA, spanning 39 bases read in frame from base 1. At the junction V is shortened by 7 bases and J by 4 bases, with 10 bases in between. The germline V gene encodes CDR1 MNHEY and CDR2 SVGAGI. Notes on this clone: Its antigen is currently not known. No base quality information exists; no much larger clone differs at one position.

Donors were healthy HIV-negative adults with no recently reported acute infections or vaccinations. Every donor was a Caucasian adult residing in Nashville, Tennessee, USA. Magnetic negative selection was used to enrich CD4+ T cells, after which naive cells were positively selected on CD45RA and the negative fraction became the memory subset. Blood was obtained by leukapheresis, after which PBMCs were separated by Ficoll-Histopaque density gradient centrifugation and cryopreserved in liquid nitrogen vapor phase. Purity and quantity of every magnetically sorted T cell population were checked by analytical flow cytometry. From each sorted fraction, genomic DNA was isolated and quantified by UV absorbance on a Nanodrop 2000c.

The TCR originated in a woman in her twenties or thirties in good health. The material sequenced was memory CD4+ T cells sorted from blood. This specimen's cell subset or site label, interpreted: CD45RA-negative fraction. The sequence is built from TRBV6-5 and TRBJ2-2, with the D gene too uncertain to name. The base sequence is TGTGCCAGCACCGGCCAGTCCACCGGGGAGCTGTTTTTT. The encoded protein is CASTGQSTGELFF.